Each of the 8 T cell receptor beta chains below was sequenced from the same sample in a study of read filtering for tumor transcriptome and immune sequencing. The library was built from about 400 ng RNA with molecular barcoded adaptors for alpha/delta and beta/gamma chains. TCRdb reprocessed the reads via MiXCR and lists one record per CDR3 protein. Among 50,000 to 65,000 distinct CDR3 sequences listed, around a fifth were seen once. Sequencing input: a population of CD138-negative cells sorted from bone marrow. The receptor source for this set is a donor aged 40 or over with multiple myeloma.

This clonotype was recorded at least ten times. V gene TRBV29-1 combines with J gene TRBJ1-2; TRBD1 is a possible D gene (5 bases). V was shortened by 2 bases and J by 2 bases, with 18 bases between the two germline ends. The CDR3 has 16 amino acids. Germline CDR1 reads SQVTM; CDR2 reads ANQGSEA. The CDR3 coding sequence is TGCAGCGTTGAACCCCCCCGGGCACAGGCAAACTATGGCTACACCTTC. It encodes CSVEPPRAQANYGYTF.

A few counts support this clonotype. The chain recombines TRBV30 with TRBJ2-3; TRBD1 or TRBD2 may be the D gene (5 bases each). The CDR3 has 16 amino acids. Germline-derived CDR1 and CDR2 are GTSNPN and SVGIG (reference sequence). Trimming stripped 1 base from V and 3 bases from J, with 17 bases between. CDR3 nucleotides: TGTGCCTGGAGTGCGCTCTCCGGGACGGTGACAGATACGCAGTATTTT. This translates into CAWSALSGTVTDTQYF.

The genes are TRBV10-3 and TRBJ1-1, with TRBD1 matching over 7 bases. Trimming took 8 bases from V and 8 from J; bases not matched to a gene: 8. This CDR3 is 12 amino acids long. Germline assignment: CDR1 ENHRY and CDR2 SYGVKD. The CDR3 sequence is CAIGLTGLEAFF. The DNA for the CDR3 is TGTGCCATCGGTCTGACAGGGTTAGAAGCTTTCTTT.

This clonotype was picked up many times. The chain joins TRBV9 to TRBJ2-5, with TRBD2 matching 16 bases. CDR1 SGDLS and CDR2 YYNGEE come from the germline V gene. The CDR3 totals 18 residues. V gave up 0 bases and J gave up 4 bases; unmatched junction bases: 6. The CDR3 sequence: CASSVGGLAGGFRETQYF. DNA of the CDR3: TGTGCCAGCAGCGTAGGGGGACTAGCGGGGGGGTTCCGAGAGACCCAGTACTTC.

The chain has TRBV19 and TRBJ2-7; 7 bases map to TRBD2. CDR1 and CDR2 (germline): LNHDA, SQIVND (reference sequence). The CDR3 totals 14 residues. With 5 bases clipped from V and 0 bases from J, the junction kept 4 bases outside the gene matches. The CDR3 reads CASSRGGSSYEQYF. Here the CDR3 DNA reads TGTGCCAGTAGTCGGGGCGGGAGCTCCTACGAGCAGTACTTC.

The table lists this clonotype with many counts. The CDR3 here is CSVQPGRALRYNEQFF. CDR3 in DNA: TGCAGCGTTCAGCCCGGGAGGGCGTTGCGCTACAATGAGCAGTTCTTC. The V call is TRBV29-1, the J call TRBJ2-1; TRBD2 aligns across 8 bases. Losses at the gene ends were 5 bases for V and 3 bases for J; bases not matched to a gene: 12. This CDR3 comprises 16 residues. CDR1 is SQVTM, CDR2 ANQGSEA, per germline.

This clonotype was seen many times. The V call is TRBV9, the J call TRBJ1-5, with no clear D. Per the germline V gene, CDR1 is SGDLS and CDR2 is YYNGEE. V lost 2 bases and J lost 3, with 6 bases in between. This CDR3 region has 13 residues. The CDR3, as DNA: TGTGCCAGCAGCGTGGGCCACAATCAGCCCCAGCATTTT. It translates to CASSVGHNQPQHF. The full variable domain, its missing parts supplied by reference TRBV9 and TRBJ1-5, is DSGVTQTPKHLITATGQRVTLRCSPRSGDLSVYWYQQSLDQGLQFLIQYYNGEERAKGNILERFSAQQFPDLHSELNLSSLELGDSALYFCASSVGHNQPQHFGDGTRLSIL.

Note on this clonotype: A much larger clone is a single base away; this may be a read error. This sequence joins TRBV2 and TRBJ1-2, with TRBD1 identical over 7 bases. Germline V gene data show CDR1 as SNHLY and CDR2 as FYNNEI. The J segment lost 5 bases and the V segment lost 7 bases, leaving 10 bases of the junction unmatched. This CDR3 contains 14 residues. The CDR3 region is CASISSRGSYGYTF. CDR3 nucleotide sequence: TGTGCCAGCATTTCGAGCAGGGGGTCTTATGGCTACACCTTC.